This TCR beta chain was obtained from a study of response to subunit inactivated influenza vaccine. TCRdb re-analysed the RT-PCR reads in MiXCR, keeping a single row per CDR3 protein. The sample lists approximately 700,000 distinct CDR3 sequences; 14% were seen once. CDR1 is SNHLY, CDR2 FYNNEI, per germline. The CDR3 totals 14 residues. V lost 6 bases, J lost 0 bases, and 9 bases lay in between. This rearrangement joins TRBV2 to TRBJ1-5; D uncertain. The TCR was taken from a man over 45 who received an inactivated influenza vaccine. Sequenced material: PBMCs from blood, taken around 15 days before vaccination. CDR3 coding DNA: TGTGCCAGCAGCGCGGTCGGTAGCAATCAGCCCCAGCATTTT. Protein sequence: CASSAVGSNQPQHF.